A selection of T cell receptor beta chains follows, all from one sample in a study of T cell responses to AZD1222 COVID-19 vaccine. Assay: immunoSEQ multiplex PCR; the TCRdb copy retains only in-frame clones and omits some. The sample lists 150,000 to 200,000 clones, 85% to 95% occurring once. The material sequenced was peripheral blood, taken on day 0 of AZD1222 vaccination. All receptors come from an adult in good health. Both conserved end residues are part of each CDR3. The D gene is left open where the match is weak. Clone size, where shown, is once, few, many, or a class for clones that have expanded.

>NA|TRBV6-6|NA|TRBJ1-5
CASSPRVGRVRNSNQPQHF
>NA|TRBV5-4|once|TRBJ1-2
CASSWQQIYGYTF
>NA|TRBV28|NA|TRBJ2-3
CASSTQRIADTQYF
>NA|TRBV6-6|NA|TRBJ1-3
CASTRISSGNTIYF
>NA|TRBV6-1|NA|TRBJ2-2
CASSEGTVYTGELFF
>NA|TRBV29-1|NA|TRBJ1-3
CSVGPASGNTIYF
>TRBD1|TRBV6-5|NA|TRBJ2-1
CASSYGGQPNEQFF
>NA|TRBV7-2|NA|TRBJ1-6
CASSPFTSPLHF
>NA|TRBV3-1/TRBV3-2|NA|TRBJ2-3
CASSQAGVGPSTDTQYF
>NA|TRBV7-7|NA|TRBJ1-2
CASSLRGTWANYGYTF
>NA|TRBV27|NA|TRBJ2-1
CASSLLGASSYNEQFF
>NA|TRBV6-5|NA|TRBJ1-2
CASSPREVGVGYTF
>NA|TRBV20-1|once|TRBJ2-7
CSVPRVYEQYF
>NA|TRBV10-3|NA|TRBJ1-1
CAISESRPGIEAFF
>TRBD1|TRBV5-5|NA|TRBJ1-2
CASSFRQGGGYTF
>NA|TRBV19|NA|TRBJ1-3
CATGGSGNTIYF
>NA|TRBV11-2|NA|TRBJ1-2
CASSVAGDLYGYTF
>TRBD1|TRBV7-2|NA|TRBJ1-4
CASSLRGTGGTNEKLFF
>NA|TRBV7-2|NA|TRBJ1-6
CASSLGGGSYNSPLHF
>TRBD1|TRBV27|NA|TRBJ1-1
CASRPRKGTVSEAFF
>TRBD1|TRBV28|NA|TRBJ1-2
CASAPDRSYGYTF
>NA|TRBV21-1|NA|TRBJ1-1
CASIEGNTEAFF